This T cell receptor beta chain was recovered during a study of human T cells and chemical hapten exposure. This clonotype appeared a few times. Via MiXCR, TCRdb re-called the RACE reads, giving one row per CDR3 protein. This repertoire shows about 80,000 distinct CDR3 sequences, 12% to 15% found once; its top ten account for about 4.9%. Germline trimming cut 2 bases from V and 5 bases from J; bases unmatched to any gene: 5. The CDR3 consists of 14 residues. The germline V gene has CDR1 LGHDT and CDR2 YNNKEL (reference sequence). The time point denotes: pre-sensitization, week 0. Treatment here: therapeutic diphenylcyclopropenone sensitization with weekly scalp DPC.

The V gene is TRBV3-1, the J gene TRBJ2-7, with 8 bases identical to TRBD1. The clonotype was recovered from a woman between 45 and 65 years old with alopecia areata. Some clones in this sample may be carry-over from other donors' samples. Sequenced material: whole blood, taken in connection with sensitization to the hapten diphenylcyclopropenone (DPC). The chain's CDR3 is CASSQRTGLHEQYF. CDR3 in DNA: TGTGCCAGCAGCCAAAGGACAGGGCTCCACGAGCAGTACTTC.